The 5 T cell receptor beta chains in this list originate from one sample, sequenced in a study of CD8+ T cells in alopecia areata. The sequencing template was cDNA reverse transcribed from extracted RNA. Only in-frame clones appear in the TCRdb table, and some are missing; sequencing was by immunoSEQ multiplex PCR. The repertoire includes 150,000 to 200,000 clones, 45% to 60% of them detected once, and about 4.5% sits in the top ten. Source material: CD4+ T cells sorted from blood. The receptors shown here come from a human donor in good health.

The rearrangement uses TRBV9 and TRBJ2-7; D may be TRBD2 (5 bases). This CDR3 has 14 residues. CDR1 is SGDLS and CDR2 is YYNGEE in the germline V gene. V lost 4 bases and J 1 base, leaving 12 bases between the germline ends. The DNA of the CDR3 is TGTGCCAGCAGCCCCGAGGGCTTTTCCTACGAGCAGTACTTC. This gives the protein CASSPEGFSYEQYF. Together with reference TRBV9 and TRBJ2-7, the CDR3 gives the full variable domain: DSGVTQTPKHLITATGQRVTLRCSPRSGDLSVYWYQQSLDQGLQFLIQYYNGEERAKGNILERFSAQQFPDLHSELNLSSLELGDSALYFCASSPEGFSYEQYFGPGTRLTVT.

The gene calls are TRBV20-1 and TRBJ2-3, with D hard to call. V was clipped by 3 bases and J by 2 bases, with 3 bases between them. The CDR3 covers 11 residues. Germline V gene data show CDR1 as DFQATT and CDR2 as SNEGSKA (reference sequence). The CDR3 bases are TGCAGTGCTAGGACCACAGATACGCAGTATTTT. Amino acids: CSARTTDTQYF.

CDR3 nucleotides: TGCAGCGTGACTAGCGGGAGTTCAACAGATACGCAGTATTTT. It translates to CSVTSGSSTDTQYF. The rearrangement links TRBV29-1 to TRBJ2-3, with 12 bases lining up with TRBD2. The junction had 4 bases not matched to a gene; V was cut back by 6 bases and J by 3 bases. This CDR3 region has 14 residues. Per germline, CDR1 SQVTM and CDR2 ANQGSEA.

This sequence joins TRBV29-1 and TRBJ1-2; possibly TRBD1 for D (6 bases). Germline V lookup: CDR1 SQVTM, CDR2 ANQGSEA. Deletions cut 4 bases from V and 4 bases from J, with 7 bases between. The CDR3 sequence is 11 residues long. The CDR3 DNA is TGCAGCGTTGGGGACACCTATGGCTACACCTTC. This encodes CSVGDTYGYTF.

CDR3 region: CSVVPGLGSSYEQYF. The CDR3 nucleotides read TGCAGCGTGGTACCGGGACTAGGATCATCCTACGAGCAGTACTTC. The V call is TRBV29-1, the J call TRBJ2-7, with 8 bases aligning to TRBD2. J gave up 1 base and V 6 bases, and 11 bases lay outside the gene matches. The CDR3 contains 15 residues. CDR1 is SQVTM and CDR2 is ANQGSEA in the germline V gene.